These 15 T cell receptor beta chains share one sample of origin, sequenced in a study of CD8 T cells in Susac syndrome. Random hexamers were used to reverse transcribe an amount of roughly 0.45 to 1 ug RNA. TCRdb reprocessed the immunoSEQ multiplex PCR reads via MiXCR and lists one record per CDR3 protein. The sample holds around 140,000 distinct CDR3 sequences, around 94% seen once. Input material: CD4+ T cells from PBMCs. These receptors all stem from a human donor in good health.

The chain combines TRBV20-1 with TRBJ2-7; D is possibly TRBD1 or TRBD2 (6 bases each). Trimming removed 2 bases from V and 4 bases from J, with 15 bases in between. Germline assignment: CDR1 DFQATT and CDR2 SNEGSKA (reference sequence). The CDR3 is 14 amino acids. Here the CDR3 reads CSARSRGGRYEQYF. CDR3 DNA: TGCAGTGCTAGAAGCCGAGGGGGGCGTTACGAGCAGTACTTC.

The CDR3 reads CASSPYPGTSNTEAFF. DNA for the CDR3: TGTGCCAGCAGTCCGTACCCCGGGACGTCAAACACTGAAGCTTTCTTT. The V and J genes are TRBV6-2 or TRBV6-3 and TRBJ1-1, with a weak D call TRBD1 (5 bases). Trimming cost V 5 bases and J 2 bases, with 18 bases left between them. The CDR3 consists of 16 residues. Germline V CDR1 and CDR2: MNHEY, SVGEGT.

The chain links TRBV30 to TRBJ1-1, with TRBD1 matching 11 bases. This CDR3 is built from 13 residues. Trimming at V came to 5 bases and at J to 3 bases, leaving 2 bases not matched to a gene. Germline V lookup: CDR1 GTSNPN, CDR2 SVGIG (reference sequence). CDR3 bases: TGTGCCTGGGGGACAGGGGGTTACACTGAAGCTTTCTTT. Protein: CAWGTGGYTEAFF. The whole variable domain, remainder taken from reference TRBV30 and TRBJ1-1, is SQTIHQWPATLVQPVGSPLSLECTVEGTSNPNLYWYRQAAGRGLQLLFYSVGIGQISSEVPQNLSASRPQDRQFILSSKKLLLSDSGFYLCAWGTGGYTEAFFGQGTRLTVV.

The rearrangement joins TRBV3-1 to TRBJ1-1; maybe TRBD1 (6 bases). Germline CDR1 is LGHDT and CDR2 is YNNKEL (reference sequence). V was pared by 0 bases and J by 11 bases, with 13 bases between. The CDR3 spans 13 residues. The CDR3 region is CASSQDRQGRAFF. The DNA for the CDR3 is TGTGCCAGCAGCCAAGATAGGCAGGGGCGGGCTTTCTTT.

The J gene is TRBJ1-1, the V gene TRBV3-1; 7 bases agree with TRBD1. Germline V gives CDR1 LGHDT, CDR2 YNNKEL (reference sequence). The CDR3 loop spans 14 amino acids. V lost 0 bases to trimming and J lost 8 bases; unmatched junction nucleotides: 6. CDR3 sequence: CASSQDGRGREAFF. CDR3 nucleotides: TGTGCCAGCAGCCAAGATGGCAGGGGGAGAGAAGCTTTCTTT.

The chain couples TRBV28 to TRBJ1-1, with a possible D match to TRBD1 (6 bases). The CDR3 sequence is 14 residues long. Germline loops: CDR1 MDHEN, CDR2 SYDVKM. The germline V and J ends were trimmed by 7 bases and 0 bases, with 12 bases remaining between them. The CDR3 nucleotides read TGTGCCAGCATTCGGACAGCTTTGAACACTGAAGCTTTCTTT. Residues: CASIRTALNTEAFF.

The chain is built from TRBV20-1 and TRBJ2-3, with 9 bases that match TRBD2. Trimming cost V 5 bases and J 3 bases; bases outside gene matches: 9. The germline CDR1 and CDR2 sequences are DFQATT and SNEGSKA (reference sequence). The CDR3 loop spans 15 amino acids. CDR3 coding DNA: TGCAGTGCTGACATAGCGGGAGAAGGGACAGATACGCAGTATTTT. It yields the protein CSADIAGEGTDTQYF.

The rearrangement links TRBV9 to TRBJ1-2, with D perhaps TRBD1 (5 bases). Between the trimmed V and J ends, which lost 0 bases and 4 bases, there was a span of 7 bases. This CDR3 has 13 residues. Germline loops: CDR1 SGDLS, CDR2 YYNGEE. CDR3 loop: CASSVVGGYGYTF. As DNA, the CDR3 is TGTGCCAGCAGCGTAGTCGGGGGCTATGGCTACACCTTC.

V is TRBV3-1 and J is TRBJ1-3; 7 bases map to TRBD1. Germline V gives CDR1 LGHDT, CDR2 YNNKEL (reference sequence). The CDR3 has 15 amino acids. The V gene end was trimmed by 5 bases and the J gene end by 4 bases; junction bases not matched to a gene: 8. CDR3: CASSSDRDQGNTIYF. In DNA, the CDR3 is TGTGCCAGCAGCTCAGACAGGGATCAAGGAAACACCATATATTTT.

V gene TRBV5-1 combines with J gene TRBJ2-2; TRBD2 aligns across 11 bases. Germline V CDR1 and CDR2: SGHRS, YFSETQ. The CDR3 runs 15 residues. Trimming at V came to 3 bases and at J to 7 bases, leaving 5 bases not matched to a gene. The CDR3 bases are TGCGCCAGCAGCTCCGCTGGGACTAGCGGCGGGGAGCTGTTTTTT. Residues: CASSSAGTSGGELFF.

This CDR3 reads CASSHLAGGRGNEQFF. The CDR3, as DNA: TGTGCCAGCAGCCACTTAGCGGGAGGGCGGGGAAATGAGCAGTTCTTC. The chain has TRBV5-6 and TRBJ2-1, with 11 bases identical to TRBD2. Per the germline V gene, CDR1 is SGHDT and CDR2 is YYEEEE. The CDR3 extends over 16 amino acids. Trimming removed 4 bases from V and 7 bases from J; junction bases left unmatched: 10.

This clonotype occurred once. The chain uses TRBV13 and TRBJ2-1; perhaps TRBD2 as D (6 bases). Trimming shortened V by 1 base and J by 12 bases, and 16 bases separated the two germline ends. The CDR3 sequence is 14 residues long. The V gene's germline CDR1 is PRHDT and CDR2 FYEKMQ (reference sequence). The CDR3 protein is CASSLERRTILQFF. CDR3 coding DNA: TGTGCCAGCAGCTTAGAACGTCGGACTATACTGCAGTTCTTC.

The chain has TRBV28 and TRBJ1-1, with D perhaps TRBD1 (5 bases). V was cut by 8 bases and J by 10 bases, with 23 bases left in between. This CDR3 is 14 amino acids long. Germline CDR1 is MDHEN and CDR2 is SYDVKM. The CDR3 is CASGGAEMMKGAFF. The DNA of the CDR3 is TGTGCCAGCGGTGGGGCAGAGATGATGAAGGGAGCTTTCTTT.

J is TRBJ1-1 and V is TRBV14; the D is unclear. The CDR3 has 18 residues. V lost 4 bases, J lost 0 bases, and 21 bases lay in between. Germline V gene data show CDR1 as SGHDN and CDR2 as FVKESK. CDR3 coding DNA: TGTGCCAGCAGCCCCTTGGGTGTTCCGGGAATCATGAACACTGAAGCTTTCTTT. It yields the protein CASSPLGVPGIMNTEAFF. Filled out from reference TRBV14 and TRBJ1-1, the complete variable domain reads EAGVTQFPSHSVIEKGQTVTLRCDPISGHDNLYWYRRVMGKEIKFLLHFVKESKQDESGMPNNRFLAERTGGTYSTLKVQPAELEDSGVYFCASSPLGVPGIMNTEAFFGQGTRLTVV.

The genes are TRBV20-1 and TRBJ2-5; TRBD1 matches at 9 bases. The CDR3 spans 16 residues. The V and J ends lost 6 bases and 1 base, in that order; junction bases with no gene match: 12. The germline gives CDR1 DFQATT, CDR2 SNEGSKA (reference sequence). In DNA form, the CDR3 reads TGCAGTGCCGATATTAGGGACAGGGTTCTCCAAGAGACCCAGTACTTC. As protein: CSADIRDRVLQETQYF.